Listed below are T cell receptor beta chains from one sample, sequenced in a study of T cell changes during pregnancy in multiple sclerosis. TCRdb keeps only in-frame clones here, not all; method: immunoSEQ multiplex PCR. The table shows tens of thousands of clones, with roughly 92% occurring only once. The material was peripheral blood, obtained in the second trimester of pregnancy. These receptors were taken from a female donor with multiple sclerosis, enrolled in a pregnancy study. CDR3s include the opening cysteine and the closing phenylalanine or tryptophan. A D gene is named only where the DNA matches it firmly. Clone size is not always given. Where it is, it says once, few, many or a class for expanded clones.

d_gene	v_gene	j_gene	abundance	CDR3nt	CDR3aa
.	TRBV2	TRBJ2-4	.	TGTGCCAGCACCGCGGGCCCGGTAGGTGGAAACATTCAGTACTTC	CASTAGPVGGNIQYF
.	TRBV27	TRBJ1-6	.	TGTGCCAGCAGTTTCTTTTATTTTGGTACAGGGATGGATTCACCCCTCCACTTT	CASSFFYFGTGMDSPLHF
.	TRBV4-3	TRBJ2-4	.	TGCGCCAGCAGCCAAGACAGGGGCGCCAAAAACATTCAGTACTTC	CASSQDRGAKNIQYF
.	TRBV9	TRBJ1-1	.	TGTGCCAGCAGCCTTGACAGCTTGAACACTGAAGCTTTCTTT	CASSLDSLNTEAFF
.	TRBV28	TRBJ1-1	.	TGTGCCAGCACCACAGGGATCGCTGAAGCTTTCTTT	CASTTGIAEAFF
TRBD2	TRBV11-2	TRBJ2-7	.	TGTGCCAGCAGCTTAGTCCCTAGCGGGGGGTCCTACGAGCAGTACTTC	CASSLVPSGGSYEQYF
TRBD1	TRBV18	TRBJ2-7	.	TGTGCCAGCTCACAGAATCCAGGGGGCATTTACGAGCAGTACTTC	CASSQNPGGIYEQYF
.	TRBV2	TRBJ1-2	few	TGTGCCAGCAGCCGACTGAGAGGCTACACCTTC	CASSRLRGYTF
TRBD1	TRBV28	TRBJ2-1	.	TGTGCCAGCAGTTTTCAGGGGGCTTACAATGAGCAGTTCTTC	CASSFQGAYNEQFF
TRBD2	TRBV6-5	TRBJ2-7	.	TGTGCCAGCGGGGTGGGCGGGAGTAGCTACGAGCAGTACTTC	CASGVGGSSYEQYF
TRBD1	TRBV27	TRBJ1-3	.	TGTGCCAGCAGGAACCTTGGGGACAGGGGAGACACCATATATTTT	CASRNLGDRGDTIYF
.	TRBV2	TRBJ2-7	.	TGTGCCAGCTTGGCTAGCGCAACCTACGAGCAGTACTTC	CASLASATYEQYF
TRBD1	TRBV19	TRBJ1-2	.	TGTGCCAGTAGGGCCGGGACAGTCCCGGGCTACACCTTC	CASRAGTVPGYTF
.	TRBV4-2	TRBJ2-3	.	TGTGCCAGCAGCCCCCGGACTGGAGTCCCGGATACGCAGTATTTT	CASSPRTGVPDTQYF
.	TRBV5-6	TRBJ1-1	.	TGTGCCAGCAGCTTAATATCCTCGGACTTTGAAGCTTTCTTT	CASSLISSDFEAFF
.	TRBV7-2	TRBJ1-5	.	TGTGCCAGCAGCTTAATAGGGGTCGGTCAGCCCCAGCATTTT	CASSLIGVGQPQHF
.	TRBV7-9	TRBJ1-2	.	TGTGCCAGCAGCCCAACAGGAACGCATGGCTACACCTTC	CASSPTGTHGYTF
.	TRBV7-2	TRBJ2-1	.	TGTGCCAGCAGCTTATGGCAGGGCGCGAGGAATGAGCAGTTCTTC	CASSLWQGARNEQFF
TRBD1	TRBV6-1	TRBJ1-5	many	TGTGCCAGCAGTGAAGTGATCAGGGGGTCTAATAGCAATCAGCCCCAGCATTTT	CASSEVIRGSNSNQPQHF
TRBD2	TRBV19	TRBJ2-3	.	TGTGCCAGTAGTTCTAGCGGGAGAAAAGATACGCAGTATTTT	CASSSSGRKDTQYF
TRBD2	TRBV28	TRBJ2-1	.	TGTGCCAGCAGCCCCGCGCGGCTAGCGGGAGACAATGAGCAGTTCTTC	CASSPARLAGDNEQFF
.	TRBV30	TRBJ1-6	.	TGTGCCTGGACAGGAAGCTCCTATAATTCACCCCTCCACTTT	CAWTGSSYNSPLHF
TRBD2	TRBV11-3	TRBJ2-2	.	TGTGCCAGCAGCTTAACCGGGAGGGTCGCGAACACCGGGGAGCTGTTTTTT	CASSLTGRVANTGELFF
TRBD1	TRBV6-1	TRBJ2-7	once	TGTGCCAGCAGTGAAGAGGGCAGGGGGCCCGAGCAGTACTTC	CASSEEGRGPEQYF
TRBD1	TRBV2	TRBJ1-5	.	TGTGCCAGCAGGGGGACAGGTGTTCATCAGCCCCAGCATTTT	CASRGTGVHQPQHF
TRBD1	TRBV5-4	TRBJ1-1	once	TGTGCCAGCAGCACGGGACAGGGGAACACTGAAGCTTTCTTT	CASSTGQGNTEAFF
.	TRBV11-3	TRBJ2-7	once	TGTGCCAGCAGCTTAGGCAGCTACGAGCAGTACTTC	CASSLGSYEQYF
.	TRBV9	TRBJ2-7	once	TGTGCCAGCAGCTCTCAGGGGACGGGCGAGCAGTACTTC	CASSSQGTGEQYF
.	TRBV19	TRBJ2-7	once	TGTGCCAGTAGTAAGACAGGCCTAACCTACGAGCAGTACTTC	CASSKTGLTYEQYF
TRBD2	TRBV28	TRBJ2-1	once	TGTGCCAGCAGTGTTCGACTTGGTGGACTAGCGGGAGGGGATAGGTTGAATGAGCAGTTCTTC	CASSVRLGGLAGGDRLNEQFF
.	TRBV7-2	TRBJ1-2	few	TGTGCCAGCAGCTTAGACAGAGACTATGGCTACACCTTC	CASSLDRDYGYTF
TRBD2	TRBV5-5	TRBJ2-1	few	TGTGCCAGCAGCGGAACTAGCGGGGCGTACAATGAGCAGTTCTTC	CASSGTSGAYNEQFF
.	TRBV2	TRBJ1-1	.	TGTGCCAGCAGTGAAGAAGCTAACACTGAAGCTTTCTTT	CASSEEANTEAFF
TRBD1	TRBV5-1	TRBJ1-5	.	TGCGCCAGCAGCTTGGACCCCCTGACAGGGCCCAATCAGCCCCAGCATTTT	CASSLDPLTGPNQPQHF
TRBD1	TRBV5-5	TRBJ1-2	once	TGTGCCAGCAGCTCAGGACAGGGTGTAGGCTATGGCTACACCTTC	CASSSGQGVGYGYTF
.	TRBV6-1	TRBJ1-2	.	TGTGCCAGCTCACAAGGACAGTACCATAACTATGGCTACACCTTC	CASSQGQYHNYGYTF
.	TRBV5-1	TRBJ1-1	.	TGCGCCAGCAGCTTCACAGGCGGGAACACTGAAGCTTTCTTT	CASSFTGGNTEAFF
.	TRBV23-1	TRBJ1-6	once	TGCGCCAGCAGTCAATTAGAGATCGCGGATTCACCCCTCCACTTT	CASSQLEIADSPLHF
TRBD1	TRBV6-6	TRBJ1-4	.	TGTGCCAGCTGCTCAGGGGGCTGGACTAATGAAAAACTGTTTTTT	CASCSGGWTNEKLFF
TRBD1	TRBV5-8	TRBJ2-5	few	TGTGCCAGCAGCTTGTACAGGGGCGAAGAGACCCAGTACTTC	CASSLYRGEETQYF
.	TRBV30	TRBJ1-1	.	TGTGCCTGGAGTGTACAAACGAACACTGAAGCTTTCTTT	CAWSVQTNTEAFF
.	TRBV13	TRBJ1-2	.	TGTGCCAGCAGCCCGACGGACGGAGGGGATTATGGCTACACCTTC	CASSPTDGGDYGYTF
.	TRBV7-2	TRBJ2-7	few	TGTGCCAGCAGCCTGGACAGCGAGCAGTACTTC	CASSLDSEQYF
.	TRBV5-5	TRBJ1-5	.	TGTGCCAGCAGCCCGACGGGGGGGGATCAGCCCCAGCATTTT	CASSPTGGDQPQHF
.	TRBV30	TRBJ2-1	.	TGTGCCTGGAGTTTCCCTAGGGACAACTACAATGAGCAGTTCTTC	CAWSFPRDNYNEQFF
.	TRBV15	TRBJ2-1	.	TGTGCCACCAGCTGGGGCTTGGGTGAGCAGTTCTTC	CATSWGLGEQFF
TRBD2	TRBV11-2	TRBJ2-3	.	TGTGCCAGCAGCTTAGATGGCGGGAGCAGCACAGATACGCAGTATTTT	CASSLDGGSSTDTQYF